Shown below are 21 T cell receptor beta chains from a single sample sequenced in a study of control samples from healthy donors and cancer patients. TCRdb keeps only in-frame clones here, not all; method: immunoSEQ multiplex PCR. This table holds 150,000 to 200,000 clones, roughly 94% found once. Material: blood. Source of these receptors: a woman aged 18-35 years in good health.

CDR3 sequence: CAISIEQGVHTEAFF. The CDR3 nucleotides are TGTGCCATCAGCATCGAACAGGGGGTACACACTGAAGCTTTCTTT. This rearrangement joins TRBV10-3 to TRBJ1-1; 8 bases line up with TRBD1. The trim removed 6 bases at V and 3 bases at J, leaving 9 bases unmatched. The V gene's germline CDR1 is ENHRY and CDR2 SYGVKD. The CDR3 has 15 amino acids.

The rearrangement joins TRBV7-2 to TRBJ1-5; D remains unclear. V lost 4 bases, J lost 4 bases, and 5 bases lay in between. CDR3 length: 12 residues. The germline V gene encodes CDR1 SGHTA and CDR2 FQGNSA. CDR3 sequence reads: CASSSRNQPQHF. The CDR3 nucleotides are TGTGCCAGCAGCTCCCGAAATCAGCCCCAGCATTTT.

The chain couples TRBV6-1 to TRBJ1-1; TRBD1 agrees at 8 bases. The germline V gene encodes CDR1 MNHNS and CDR2 SASEGT. Germline trimming cut 3 bases from V and 4 bases from J; bases unmatched to any gene: 4. This CDR3 is built from 14 residues. DNA for the CDR3: TGTGCCAGCAGTGAGGACAGGGATAGCACTGAAGCTTTCTTT. It encodes CASSEDRDSTEAFF.

The chain uses TRBV24-1 and TRBJ1-1, with TRBD1 matching over 10 bases. The CDR3 consists of 13 residues. Germline values: CDR1 KGHDR, CDR2 SFDVKD. The ends lost 2 bases at V and 10 bases at J; junction bases unmatched: 3. The CDR3 bases are TGTGCCACCAGTGATTACGGGGACAGGGGAGCTTTCTTT. Translated, it gives CATSDYGDRGAFF.

The chain is built from TRBV28 and TRBJ1-6, with D possibly TRBD1 on 6 matching bases. CDR3 length equals 15 residues. Germline V lookup: CDR1 MDHEN, CDR2 SYDVKM. V lost 2 bases and J 14 bases, leaving 19 bases between the germline ends. The CDR3: CASSLTDSIIQTLHF. The DNA for the CDR3 is TGTGCCAGCAGTTTAACGGACAGTATAATTCAAACCCTCCACTTT.

The V gene is TRBV5-1, the J gene TRBJ1-4, with 7 bases identical to TRBD1. V lost 2 bases and J lost 0; bases outside the gene matches: 1. The CDR3 is 15 amino acids. The germline CDR1 and CDR2 sequences are SGHRS and YFSETQ. The CDR3 region has the DNA TGCGCCAGCAGCTTCGGACAGGCAACTAATGAAAAACTGTTTTTT. It is translated as CASSFGQATNEKLFF.

The chain uses TRBV19 and TRBJ2-7; TRBD2 matches at 10 bases. Germline CDR1 and CDR2: LNHDA and SQIVND (reference sequence). This CDR3 comprises 15 residues. V dropped 1 base and J dropped 6; count of bases not matched to a gene: 6. The CDR3 region is CASSIVTSGKGEQYF. The CDR3 bases are TGTGCCAGTAGTATAGTCACTAGCGGGAAAGGCGAGCAGTACTTC.

CDR3 region: CSVWDSSDYNEQFF. CDR3 coding DNA: TGCAGCGTCTGGGACTCCAGCGACTACAATGAGCAGTTCTTC. The genes are TRBV29-1 and TRBJ2-1, with D tentatively TRBD2 (6 bases). Germline CDR1 reads SQVTM; CDR2 reads ANQGSEA. The CDR3 runs to 14 residues. The V gene lost 6 bases and the J gene lost 3 bases, with 15 bases spanning the gap.

V is TRBV13 and J is TRBJ1-1, with D possibly matching TRBD1 (6 bases). V was trimmed by 5 bases and J by 3 bases, leaving 19 bases between them. This CDR3 has 16 residues. Germline CDR1 and CDR2: PRHDT and FYEKMQ (reference sequence). The CDR3 DNA reads TGTGCCAGCAGCCACAGGGATCGTGCGGGGTACACTGAAGCTTTCTTT. Protein: CASSHRDRAGYTEAFF.

Of note for this clone: The junction departs from germline at one end; a sequencing error may be responsible. J is TRBJ1-1 and V is TRBV2, with TRBD1 identical over 7 bases. Germline lookup yields CDR1 SNHLY and CDR2 FYNNEI. This CDR3 comprises 13 residues. CDR3 in DNA: TGTGCGAGCAGGGACAGCATGAACACTGAAGCTTTCTTT. Amino acids: CASRDSMNTEAFF.

CDR3 DNA: TGTGCCAGCAGCCAGACGGGCAGGGGGACGGAGACCCAGTACTTC. Protein: CASSQTGRGTETQYF. This chain joins TRBV9 and TRBJ2-5; 7 bases are a match to TRBD1. This CDR3 has 15 amino acids. CDR1 and CDR2 (germline): SGDLS, YYNGEE. V was pared by 4 bases and J by 5 bases, with 11 bases of the junction left unmatched. The full variable domain, completed using reference TRBV9 and TRBJ2-5, is DSGVTQTPKHLITATGQRVTLRCSPRSGDLSVYWYQQSLDQGLQFLIQYYNGEERAKGNILERFSAQQFPDLHSELNLSSLELGDSALYFCASSQTGRGTETQYFGPGTRLLVL.

This rearrangement joins TRBV3-1 (or the pseudogene TRBV3-2) to TRBJ1-2; D perhaps matches TRBD1 (6 bases). Trimming took off 5 bases at V and 8 bases at J, with 24 bases between the two ends. The CDR3 extends over 16 amino acids. Germline CDR1 and CDR2: LGHDT and YNNKEL (reference sequence). CDR3 DNA: TGTGCCAGCAGCTTCGCTTTGGGGGCCTCCCGAGGAGGCTACACCTTC. Amino acids: CASSFALGASRGGYTF.

The rearrangement uses TRBV6-5 and TRBJ1-5; TRBD1 matches at 8 bases. Germline V lookup: CDR1 MNHEY, CDR2 SVGAGI. V lost 4 bases, J lost 8 bases, and 10 bases stayed unmatched. CDR3 length: 15 residues. CDR3 protein: CASSSDRGWGKPQHF. For the CDR3, the DNA is TGTGCCAGCAGTTCCGACAGGGGCTGGGGTAAGCCCCAGCATTTT.

This clone was seen once. This chain links TRBV19 with TRBJ2-4; D is unclear. Germline assignment: CDR1 LNHDA and CDR2 SQIVND (reference sequence). This CDR3 is built from 17 residues. Trimming removed 0 bases at V and 2 bases at J, with 14 bases between. This CDR3 reads CASSIETALMTKNIQYF. The CDR3 nucleotides read TGTGCCAGTAGTATAGAGACCGCTCTTATGACCAAAAACATTCAGTACTTC.

The V gene is TRBV28, the J gene TRBJ2-7, with D possibly TRBD1 on 6 matching bases. Germline CDR1 is MDHEN and CDR2 is SYDVKM. V was shortened by 4 bases and J by 5 bases, with 24 bases between the two germline ends. CDR3 length: 17 amino acids. CDR3 residues: CASSSPKGAGDKDEQYF. The CDR3, as DNA: TGTGCCAGCAGTTCCCCTAAGGGTGCAGGGGATAAGGACGAGCAGTACTTC.

The V gene is TRBV19, the J gene TRBJ1-5; 8 bases align to TRBD1. CDR1 and CDR2 from the germline V gene are LNHDA and SQIVND (reference sequence). J gave up 0 bases and V 9 bases, and 10 bases lay outside the gene matches. The length of the CDR3 is 16 residues. CDR3 protein: CASRQGQRDSNQPQHF. CDR3 DNA: TGTGCCAGCCGACAGGGGCAAAGGGATAGCAATCAGCCCCAGCATTTT. The whole variable domain, remainder taken from reference TRBV19 and TRBJ1-5, is DGGITQSPKYLFRKEGQNVTLSCEQNLNHDAMYWYRQDPGQGLRLIYYSQIVNDFQKGDIAEGYSVSREKKESFPLTVTSAQKNPTAFYLCASRQGQRDSNQPQHFGDGTRLSIL.

The chain uses TRBV28 and TRBJ1-2; the D gene is possibly TRBD1 (6 bases). V was shortened by 1 base and J by 8 bases, with 8 bases between the two germline ends. Germline loops: CDR1 MDHEN, CDR2 SYDVKM. The CDR3 totals 12 residues. The chain's CDR3 is CASSLSGTGYTF. The CDR3 DNA is TGTGCCAGCAGTTTATCGGGGACAGGCTACACCTTC.

V gene TRBV7-2 combines with J gene TRBJ2-7; 9 bases are shared with TRBD1. The CDR3 is 14 amino acids. The germline CDR1 and CDR2 sequences are SGHTA and FQGNSA. V was pared by 5 bases and J by 5 bases, with 7 bases of the junction left unmatched. This CDR3 reads CASSIPGQGHEQYF. CDR3 DNA: TGTGCCAGCAGCATACCGGGACAGGGACACGAGCAGTACTTC.

The rearrangement links TRBV5-1 to TRBJ2-3, with 9 bases identical to TRBD1. Looked up from germline, CDR1 is SGHRS and CDR2 is YFSETQ. The CDR3 runs to 13 residues. With 7 bases clipped from V and 5 bases from J, the junction kept 5 bases outside the gene matches. Written as DNA, the CDR3 is TGCGCCAGCCACAGGACAGGGGAAGATACGCAGTATTTT. This gives the protein CASHRTGEDTQYF.

The CDR3 sequence is CASSQDSRGRNQPQHF. For the CDR3, the DNA is TGTGCCAGCAGCCAAGATTCCAGGGGTCGCAATCAGCCCCAGCATTTT. The chain combines TRBV4-2 with TRBJ1-5; maybe TRBD1 (6 bases). The V end lost 0 bases, the J end lost 2 bases, and 11 bases lay between the germline ends. Germline loops: CDR1 LGHNA, CDR2 YNFKEQ. The CDR3 loop spans 16 amino acids.

The chain recombines TRBV6-1 with TRBJ1-3; D is undetermined. The CDR3 is 17 amino acids. V was trimmed by 1 base and J by 0 bases, leaving 13 bases between them. The germline gives CDR1 MNHNS, CDR2 SASEGT. The CDR3 nucleotides are TGTGCCAGCAGTGAAGATGGGATGTCGAGCTCTGGAAACACCATATATTTT. Protein sequence: CASSEDGMSSSGNTIYF.